This TCR beta chain was captured in a study of sequential checkpoint blockade in melanoma. As for the study in general: After both sequences, patients received maintenance nivolumab.

Using immunoSEQ multiplex PCR, the repertoire was profiled, and TCRdb retains in-frame clones only, with some absent. The sample contains roughly 20,000 clones, roughly two thirds of which appear only once. The sample's treatment: randomized to nivolumab then ipilimumab (arm A) or the reverse (arm B). Live CD3+CD8+ CD19− CD56− cells were sorted from PBMCs. This TCR was sampled from a human donor with melanoma. The sample in question was CD8+ T cells sorted from blood (inferred from file names), obtained from a patient given nivolumab and ipilimumab in sequence.

CDR3 in DNA: TGTGCCAGTAGTAGACAGGGGCCTAGCACAGATACGCAGTATTTT. Translation gives CASSRQGPSTDTQYF. The chain carries TRBV19 and TRBJ2-3; 8 nucleotides align to TRBD1. V was clipped by 4 bases and J by 0 bases; unmatched bases: 3. This CDR3 has 15 residues. Germline assignment: CDR1 LNHDA and CDR2 SQIVND (reference sequence).